The rows below give T cell receptor beta chains drawn from one sample of a study of shared clonotypes between healthy human individuals. Sequencing was performed with immunoSEQ multiplex PCR; in TCRdb, only in-frame clones are kept and a portion is missing. The table has about 2,100,000 clones, more than 85% seen once; the top ten hold more than 1.5%. What was sequenced was naive CD8+ T cells from PBMCs. These receptors came from a man aged 18 to 30 in good health. Some clones in this sample may be carry-over from other donors' samples. Both conserved end residues are part of each CDR3. Fields, in order: V gene, D gene, clone size, J gene, CDR3 protein, CDR3 DNA. The D gene is left open where the match is weak. Size tells how often a clone was seen (once, few, many) or the class of an expanded clone, and some rows leave it out.

V: TRBV9
D: -
size: -
J: TRBJ2-1
CDR3: CASSRSGNEQFF
DNA: TGTGCCAGCAGTCGAAGCGGGAATGAGCAGTTCTTC

V: TRBV28
D: -
size: -
J: TRBJ2-7
CDR3: CASSSPTVYEQYF
DNA: TGTGCCAGCAGTTCCCCGACAGTCTACGAGCAGTACTTC

V: TRBV28
D: -
size: -
J: TRBJ1-1
CDR3: CASRPGLSNTEAFF
DNA: TGTGCCAGCAGGCCGGGCCTTTCGAACACTGAAGCTTTCTTT

V: TRBV19
D: -
size: -
J: TRBJ2-7
CDR3: CASSPGPWDEQYF
DNA: TGTGCCAGTAGTCCCGGACCCTGGGACGAGCAGTACTTC

V: TRBV7-9
D: -
size: -
J: TRBJ2-7
CDR3: CASSSASVLHYEQYF
DNA: TGTGCCAGCAGCTCGGCGTCGGTCCTTCACTACGAGCAGTACTTC

V: TRBV7-9
D: TRBD1
size: -
J: TRBJ1-4
CDR3: CASSFGTGPATNEKLFF
DNA: TGTGCCAGCAGCTTCGGGACAGGGCCCGCAACTAATGAAAAACTGTTTTTT

V: TRBV28
D: TRBD1
size: -
J: TRBJ2-1
CDR3: CASSLLGQNDEQFF
DNA: TGTGCCAGCAGTTTATTGGGACAGAACGATGAGCAGTTCTTC

V: TRBV10-2
D: -
size: few
J: TRBJ1-1
CDR3: CASSVQNTEAFF
DNA: TGCGCCAGCAGCGTCCAGAACACTGAAGCTTTCTTT

V: TRBV29-1
D: TRBD1
size: -
J: TRBJ2-7
CDR3: CSVVPGGQGPYEQYF
DNA: TGCAGCGTTGTACCAGGGGGACAGGGGCCCTACGAGCAGTACTTC

V: TRBV10-3
D: TRBD2
size: -
J: TRBJ2-2
CDR3: CAISGQTSYTGELFF
DNA: TGTGCCATCAGTGGCCAGACTAGCTACACCGGGGAGCTGTTTTTT

V: TRBV7-8
D: -
size: once
J: TRBJ2-1
CDR3: CASSLVRTAGDEQFF
DNA: TGTGCCAGCAGCTTAGTTCGGACTGCCGGCGATGAGCAGTTCTTC

V: TRBV28
D: TRBD1
size: -
J: TRBJ1-2
CDR3: CASLIRDSQLGGGYTF
DNA: TGTGCCAGCTTAATACGGGACAGTCAGCTGGGTGGTGGCTACACCTTC

V: TRBV9
D: TRBD2
size: -
J: TRBJ2-3
CDR3: CASGSGGAMDTQYF
DNA: TGTGCCAGCGGGAGCGGGGGAGCAATGGATACGCAGTATTTT

V: TRBV28
D: TRBD1
size: -
J: TRBJ1-2
CDR3: CASSPPTGGGKYGYTF
DNA: TGTGCCAGCAGTCCCCCGACAGGGGGCGGCAAATATGGCTACACCTTC

V: TRBV28
D: -
size: -
J: TRBJ1-2
CDR3: CASSFIRSGKGDTF
DNA: TGTGCCAGCAGTTTTATAAGGTCGGGGAAAGGCGACACCTTC